The entry that follows covers one T cell receptor beta chain sequence. This entry comes from a study of blood T cell repertoires in COVID-19. Sequenced by immunoSEQ multiplex PCR; TCRdb stores in-frame clones only, minus some. The repertoire holds 150,000 to 200,000 clones, with about 88% as singletons. This clonotype was obtained from a man aged 18 to 30 who had recovered from COVID-19. Sequencing was performed on peripheral blood.

The CDR3 sequence is CASSPQVLLSQPQHF. As DNA, the CDR3 is TGTGCCAGCAGCCCACAGGTCCTACTGAGTCAGCCCCAGCATTTT. V gene TRBV7-2 combines with J gene TRBJ1-5, with D maybe TRBD1 (5 bases). The CDR3 has 15 residues. Germline-derived CDR1 and CDR2 are SGHTA and FQGNSA. Trimming took off 5 bases at V and 6 bases at J, with 17 bases between the two ends.